Here is one T cell receptor beta chain with its context. The data were taken from a study of technical replicates of blood from several donors. TCRdb's table, derived via immunoSEQ multiplex PCR, lists solely in-frame clones and lacks some. Of 84,000 or so clones in the sample, roughly 94% were seen once. This CDR3 region has 15 residues. From germline, CDR1 is LNHNV and CDR2 YYDKDF (reference sequence). The V segment lost 1 base and the J segment 12 bases; nucleotides outside the gene matches: 12. This clonotype originated in a human donor in good health. The rearrangement uses TRBV15 and TRBJ2-1, with 7 bases matching TRBD1. Sample: T cells isolated from PBMCs. The CDR3 spells CATSRGSRSGTVQFF. In nucleotides, the CDR3 is TGTGCCACCAGCAGAGGGTCTCGATCCGGGACAGTGCAGTTCTTC.